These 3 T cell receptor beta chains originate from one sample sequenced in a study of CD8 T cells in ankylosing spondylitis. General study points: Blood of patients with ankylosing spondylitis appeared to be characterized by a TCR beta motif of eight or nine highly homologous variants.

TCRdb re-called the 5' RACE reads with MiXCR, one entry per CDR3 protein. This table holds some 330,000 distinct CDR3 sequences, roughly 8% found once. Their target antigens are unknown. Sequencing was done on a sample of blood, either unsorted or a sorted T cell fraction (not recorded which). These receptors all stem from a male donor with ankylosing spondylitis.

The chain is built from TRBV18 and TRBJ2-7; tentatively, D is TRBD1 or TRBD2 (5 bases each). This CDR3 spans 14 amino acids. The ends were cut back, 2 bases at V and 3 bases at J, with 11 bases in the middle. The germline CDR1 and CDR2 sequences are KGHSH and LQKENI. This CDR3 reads CASSPRDLYYEQYF. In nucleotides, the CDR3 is TGTGCCAGCTCACCAAGGGACCTATACTACGAGCAGTACTTC. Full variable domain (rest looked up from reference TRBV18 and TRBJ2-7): NAGVMQNPRHLVRRRGQEARLRCSPMKGHSHVYWYRQLPEEGLKFMVYLQKENIIDESGMPKERFSAEFPKEGPSILRIQQVVRGDSAAYFCASSPRDLYYEQYFGPGTRLTVT.

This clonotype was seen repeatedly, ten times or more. The CDR3 reads CSVRRDRVGTGELFF. The CDR3 coding sequence is TGCAGCGTGCGCCGGGACAGGGTAGGCACCGGGGAGCTGTTTTTT. This sequence joins TRBV29-1 and TRBJ2-2, with 9 bases fitting TRBD1. This CDR3 has 15 amino acids. Germline loops: CDR1 SQVTM, CDR2 ANQGSEA. V shed 6 bases, J shed 4 bases, and the junction held 9 bases outside the gene matches.

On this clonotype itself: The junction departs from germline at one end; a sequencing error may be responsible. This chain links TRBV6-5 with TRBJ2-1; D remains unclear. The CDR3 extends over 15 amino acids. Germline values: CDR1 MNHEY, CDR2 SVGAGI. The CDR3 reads CASSYWTLKRNEQFF. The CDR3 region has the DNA TGTGCCAGCAGCTACTGGACCTTAAAGCGCAATGAGCAGTTCTTC.